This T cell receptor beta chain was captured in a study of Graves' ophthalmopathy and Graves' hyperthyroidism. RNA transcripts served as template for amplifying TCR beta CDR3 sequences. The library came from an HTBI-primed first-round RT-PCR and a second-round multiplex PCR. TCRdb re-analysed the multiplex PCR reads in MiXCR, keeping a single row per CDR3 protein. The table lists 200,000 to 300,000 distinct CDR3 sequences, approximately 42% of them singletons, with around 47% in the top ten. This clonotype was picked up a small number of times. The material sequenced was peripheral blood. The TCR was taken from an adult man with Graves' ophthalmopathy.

CDR3 nucleotide sequence: TGTGCCAGCACCCCGACAGGGTTTTACGAGCAGTACTTC. Protein: CASTPTGFYEQYF. This sequence joins TRBV7-9 and TRBJ2-7, with 7 bases that match TRBD1. V lost 7 bases, J lost 4 bases, and 7 bases stayed unmatched. This CDR3 spans 13 amino acids. CDR1 and CDR2 (germline): SEHNR, FQNEAQ (reference sequence). Combining the CDR3 with reference TRBV7-9 and TRBJ2-7 gives the whole variable domain DTGVSQNPRHKITKRGQNVTFRCDPISEHNRLYWYRQTLGQGPEFLTYFQNEAQLEKSRLLSDRFSAERPKGSFSTLEIQRTEQGDSAMYLCASTPTGFYEQYFGPGTRLTVT.